This T cell receptor beta chain comes out of a study of Ad26.COV2.S vaccination and SARS-CoV-2 variants. The treatment is: 19 received Ad26.COV2.S at low or high dose, single or two shots; several received placebo; per-sample allocation not given. After the first vaccine or placebo injection, samples were drawn on day 63. Repertoires were generated with immunoSEQ multiplex PCR, while TCRdb's copy carries only in-frame clones and drops some. The sample records 250,000 or so clones, roughly 87% being singletons. CDR1 is LNHDA and CDR2 is SQIVND in the germline V gene (reference sequence). The V gene end was trimmed by 5 bases and the J gene end by 6 bases; junction bases not matched to a gene: 8. This CDR3 region has 16 residues.

This TCR derives from a person aged 18-60 years who received the Ad26.COV2.S COVID-19 vaccine or a placebo. The material was peripheral blood, obtained in a trial of Ad26.COV2.S vaccine versus placebo. The rearrangement links TRBV19 to TRBJ1-6; 9 nucleotides align to TRBD1. Here the CDR3 reads CASSARDRAVNSPLHF. The CDR3, as DNA: TGTGCCAGTAGTGCCCGGGACAGGGCTGTTAATTCACCCCTCCACTTT.